These T cell receptor beta chains were read from a single sample in a study of cytomegalovirus exposure and HLA in healthy donors. Sequencing used immunoSEQ multiplex PCR; TCRdb keeps in-frame clones, though not all of them. The sample has 99,000 or so clones, about 80% seen once. Input material: PBMCs. These receptors all stem from a man aged 60-69 years in good health and CMV-seropositive. Both conserved end residues are part of each CDR3. A D gene is named only where the DNA matches it firmly. Some rows have no size entry. The others give once, few or many, or a class for an expanded clone.

v_call,clone_size,d_call,j_call,cdr3_aa,cdr3_nt
TRBV11-2,few,.,TRBJ2-3,CASSPLAVSTDTQYF,TGTGCCAGCAGCCCCTTAGCGGTGAGCACAGATACGCAGTATTTT
TRBV28,.,.,TRBJ1-4,CASIGGVATNEKLFF,TGTGCCAGCATAGGGGGGGTTGCAACTAATGAAAAACTGTTTTTT
TRBV30,.,.,TRBJ2-5,CAWSVGAGAPQYF,TGTGCCTGGAGTGTAGGGGCAGGGGCTCCGCAGTACTTC
TRBV7-8,.,.,TRBJ2-1,CASSSGVMDEQFF,TGTGCCAGCAGCTCAGGGGTCATGGATGAGCAGTTCTTC
TRBV5-1,.,.,TRBJ2-2,CASSLKGRANTGELFF,TGCGCCAGCAGCTTAAAGGGGCGAGCGAACACCGGGGAGCTGTTTTTT
TRBV5-3,.,.,TRBJ2-4,CARGGRSGIQYF,TGTGCCAGAGGGGGCCGCAGCGGCATTCAGTACTTC
TRBV7-2,.,.,TRBJ1-3,CASSPTTGGNTIYF,TGTGCCAGCAGCCCCACGACAGGAGGAAACACCATATATTTT
TRBV28,.,TRBD1,TRBJ1-2,CASSPGTEYYGYTF,TGTGCCAGCAGCCCGGGGACAGAGTACTATGGCTACACCTTC
TRBV21-1,.,.,TRBJ2-7,CASSPRLAGGFYEQYF,TGTGCCAGCAGCCCCCGACTAGCGGGGGGTTTCTACGAGCAGTACTTC
TRBV6-6,.,TRBD2,TRBJ2-5,CASSKRLAGGQETQYF,TGTGCCAGCAGTAAAAGACTAGCGGGAGGCCAAGAGACCCAGTACTTC
TRBV11-2,.,TRBD2,TRBJ2-7,CASSTSGGHLPYEQYF,TGTGCCAGCAGCACAAGCGGGGGGCACCTCCCCTACGAGCAGTACTTC
TRBV19,.,.,TRBJ2-7,CASSHTPTTAIYEQYF,TGTGCCAGTAGCCACACACCGACGACAGCAATCTACGAGCAGTACTTC
TRBV7-6,.,.,TRBJ2-7,CASSLAGGRSYEQYF,TGTGCCAGCAGCTTAGCGGGGGGTAGAAGCTACGAGCAGTACTTC
TRBV5-1,.,.,TRBJ1-5,CASSLGDLVSQPQHF,TGCGCCAGCAGCTTGGGGGACTTGGTGAGTCAGCCCCAGCATTTT
TRBV5-5,.,.,TRBJ1-5,CASSLSQSNQPQHF,TGTGCCAGCAGCTTGAGTCAGAGCAATCAGCCCCAGCATTTT